What follows are 17 T cell receptor beta chains derived from one specimen sequenced in a study of T cells in localized non-small cell lung cancer. TCRdb keeps only in-frame clones here, not all; method: immunoSEQ multiplex PCR. The sample has tens of thousands of clones; 80% to 95% are singletons. This sample comprised peripheral blood, obtained before any cancer treatment. The receptors were gathered from a female donor over 55 with stage I lung adenocarcinoma.

This clone was counted once. V and J are TRBV28 and TRBJ1-2; 8 bases agree with TRBD1. Germline V lookup: CDR1 MDHEN, CDR2 SYDVKM. J lost 8 bases, V lost 6 bases, and 8 bases had no gene match. The CDR3 runs 13 residues. The CDR3: CASRAPGGRGYTF. The CDR3 coding sequence is TGTGCCAGCAGGGCCCCAGGGGGCAGGGGCTACACCTTC.

V is TRBV16 and J is TRBJ2-7; 12 positions agree with TRBD1. This CDR3 is built from 13 residues. V lost 9 bases and J lost 9; bases outside the gene matches: 9. The germline V gene has CDR1 KGHSY and CDR2 FQNENV. The DNA of the CDR3 is TGTGCCAGTGCCCGGGACAGGGGGCTGGTGCAGTACTTC. Protein product: CASARDRGLVQYF.

The chain combines TRBV6-1 with TRBJ1-1, with D possibly matching TRBD1 (5 bases). V was clipped by 0 bases and J by 7 bases, with 9 bases between them. From germline, CDR1 is MNHNS and CDR2 SASEGT. The CDR3 loop spans 13 amino acids. The CDR3 loop reads CASSEAGTDEAFF. CDR3 DNA: TGTGCCAGCAGTGAAGCCGGGACTGATGAAGCTTTCTTT.

The J gene is TRBJ2-2, the V gene TRBV4-3; D not resolved. Trimming removed 0 bases at V and 0 bases at J, with 8 bases between. The germline gives CDR1 LGHNA, CDR2 YSLEER. CDR3 size: 16 residues. The CDR3 DNA reads TGCGCCAGCAGCCAAGAGCCCAGCGCGAACACCGGGGAGCTGTTTTTT. Protein: CASSQEPSANTGELFF.

This chain joins TRBV11-3 and TRBJ1-1; a weak D match, TRBD1 (5 bases). The CDR3 consists of 11 residues. V lost 5 bases and J 10 bases, leaving 11 bases between the germline ends. The germline gives CDR1 SGHNT, CDR2 YENEEA. CDR3 sequence (DNA): TGTGCCAGCAGCCTCGGACAACGAGCTTTCTTT. This gives the protein CASSLGQRAFF.

The V gene is TRBV30, the J gene TRBJ2-3; TRBD2 agrees at 9 bases. This CDR3 has 15 amino acids. V shed 2 bases and J 6 bases; nucleotides not matched to a gene: 9. The V gene's germline CDR1 is GTSNPN and CDR2 SVGIG (reference sequence). CDR3: CAWSSGGWRVDTQYF. CDR3 coding DNA: TGTGCCTGGAGTAGCGGGGGGTGGCGGGTTGATACGCAGTATTTT.

The chain links TRBV30 to TRBJ1-2; D gene unclear. The germline gives CDR1 GTSNPN, CDR2 SVGIG (reference sequence). Trimming pared 2 bases from V and 2 bases from J, leaving 6 bases between. The CDR3 is 12 amino acids. The CDR3 is CAWSKGNYGYTF. CDR3 DNA sequence: TGTGCCTGGAGTAAAGGGAACTATGGCTACACCTTC.

The chain recombines TRBV4-3 with TRBJ1-4; a possible D gene is TRBD1 (6 bases). The germline V and J ends were trimmed by 0 bases and 4 bases, with 15 bases remaining between them. Germline loops: CDR1 LGHNA, CDR2 YSLEER. This CDR3 has 17 residues. The CDR3 protein is CASSQDRTVLNNEKLFF. CDR3 nucleotide sequence: TGCGCCAGCAGCCAAGACCGGACAGTCCTTAATAATGAAAAACTGTTTTTT.

The CDR3 DNA follows: TGTGCCAGTAGTAGAGGGGGCTCCTACGAGCAGTACTTC. Its protein is CASSRGGSYEQYF. J is TRBJ2-7 and V is TRBV19; tentative D call: TRBD1 (6 bases). The CDR3 has 13 amino acids. Per the germline V gene, CDR1 is LNHDA and CDR2 is SQIVND (reference sequence). V was pared by 4 bases and J by 0 bases, with 7 bases between.

In DNA form, the CDR3 reads TGTGCCAGCAGTCCTCCGGGACGGAAGGGTTACGAGCAGTACTTC. Translation gives CASSPPGRKGYEQYF. The genes are TRBV6-5 and TRBJ2-7; D could derive from TRBD1 or TRBD2 (5 bases each). The germline V and J ends were trimmed by 5 bases and 4 bases, with 18 bases remaining between them. Germline CDR1 and CDR2: MNHEY and SVGAGI. The CDR3 loop spans 15 amino acids.

This chain connects TRBV5-3 to TRBJ1-2, with TRBD1 identical over 8 bases. TRBV5-3 is given ORF status, its function remaining uncertain. Unmatched junction bases numbered 7, after V lost 0 bases and J lost 6 bases. The CDR3 loop spans 15 amino acids. Here the CDR3 DNA reads TGTGCCAGAAGCTTGGTCGGACAGGGTAGCGATGGCTACACCTTC. Its protein product is CARSLVGQGSDGYTF.

The chain employs TRBV18 and TRBJ1-5; possible D gene TRBD1, 6 bases. Trimming removed 5 bases from V and 6 bases from J, with 11 bases in between. Germline V lookup: CDR1 KGHSH, CDR2 LQKENI. This CDR3 has 13 residues. The CDR3 coding sequence is TGTGCCAGCTCATGGGGGGGCGTTCAGCCCCAGCATTTT. It is translated as CASSWGGVQPQHF. The full variable domain, in which reference TRBV18 and TRBJ1-5 provide the parts outside the CDR3, is NAGVMQNPRHLVRRRGQEARLRCSPMKGHSHVYWYRQLPEEGLKFMVYLQKENIIDESGMPKERFSAEFPKEGPSILRIQQVVRGDSAAYFCASSWGGVQPQHFGDGTRLSIL.

The chain has TRBV7-2 and TRBJ1-6; D is ambiguous. Germline values: CDR1 SGHTA, CDR2 FQGNSA. The CDR3 runs to 14 residues. Trimming shortened V by 5 bases and J by 4 bases, and 9 bases separated the two germline ends. The CDR3 nucleotides read TGTGCCAGCAGCCCGGACGTTTATAATTCACCCCTCCACTTT. It yields the protein CASSPDVYNSPLHF.

The chain joins TRBV7-8 to TRBJ1-5, with a weak D call TRBD1 (6 bases). The CDR3 extends over 14 amino acids. Trimming took 5 bases from V and 5 from J, leaving 13 bases between them. CDR1 and CDR2 (germline): SGHVS, FQNEAQ. The DNA of the CDR3 is TGTGCCAGCAGCCTAGGACAGACTCATCAGCCCCAGCATTTT. It encodes CASSLGQTHQPQHF.

This clone was counted once. The chain employs TRBV2 and TRBJ2-1, with D perhaps matching TRBD1 (5 bases). V was shortened by 5 bases and J by 10 bases, with 12 bases between the two germline ends. CDR3 size: 12 residues. Germline V gene lookup returns CDR1 SNHLY and CDR2 FYNNEI. The CDR3: CASSYPGMEQFF. CDR3 nucleotide sequence: TGTGCCAGCAGTTACCCAGGGATGGAGCAGTTCTTC.

This chain links TRBV11-2 with TRBJ1-2; unclear D gene. The V and J ends lost 2 bases and 0 bases respectively, with 7 bases between them. Germline V gene lookup returns CDR1 SGHAT and CDR2 FQNNGV. CDR3 size: 14 residues. CDR3 amino acids: CASSLNSANYGYTF. The CDR3 DNA reads TGTGCCAGCAGCTTAAACTCAGCTAACTATGGCTACACCTTC.

The chain is built from TRBV9 and TRBJ2-2; D might be TRBD2 (5 bases). Trimming took 1 base from V and 5 from J, leaving 12 bases between them. Per germline, CDR1 SGDLS and CDR2 YYNGEE. The CDR3 has 15 residues. CDR3 sequence reads: CASSVSGLRTGELFF. DNA of the CDR3: TGTGCCAGCAGCGTAAGCGGTTTGCGGACCGGGGAGCTGTTTTTT.